Each of the 17 T cell receptor beta chains below was sequenced from the same sample in a study of blood T cell repertoires in COVID-19 (TCRdb year 2020). Library preparation was by the immunoSEQ multiplex PCR assay. Held by TCRdb, this immuneACCESS table contains in-frame sequences only and omits some clones. Under half of the omission traces to an unresolved V gene where checked; the cause of the rest is unknown. This sample is represented by 150,000 to 200,000 clones; around 80% of them were singletons. Approximately 10% of the sample comes from the top ten. The material sequenced was peripheral blood. Receptors were obtained from a man in his 60s with active or convalescent COVID-19.

This chain connects TRBV5-1 to TRBJ2-7; 12 bases map to TRBD2. The J segment lost 0 bases and the V segment lost 6 bases, leaving 7 bases of the junction unmatched. Germline values: CDR1 SGHRS, CDR2 YFSETQ. CDR3 length: 16 residues. The CDR3 DNA reads TGCGCCAGCACCAGGACTAGCGGGGCCATCTCCTACGAGCAGTACTTC. Amino acid sequence: CASTRTSGAISYEQYF.

Here the CDR3 reads CASSNTPAGTGTPNTEAFF. As DNA, the CDR3 is TGTGCCAGCAGCAATACCCCCGCCGGGACAGGGACCCCGAACACTGAAGCTTTCTTT. This chain connects TRBV21-1 to TRBJ1-1; TRBD1 is taken as the D call from the table, unchecked against the DNA. TRBV21-1 is given as a pseudogene. CDR3 length: 19 residues.

The chain carries TRBV11-2 and TRBJ1-4, with D possibly being TRBD1 (5 bases). This CDR3 has 14 residues. V was trimmed by 3 bases and J by 3 bases, leaving 8 bases between them. The germline gives CDR1 SGHAT, CDR2 FQNNGV. In nucleotides, the CDR3 is TGTGCCAGCAGCTTGTGGGGGGCTAATGAAAAACTGTTTTTT. Amino acids: CASSLWGANEKLFF. Based on the CDR3 plus reference TRBV11-2 and TRBJ1-4, the full variable domain is EAGVAQSPRYKIIEKRQSVAFWCNPISGHATLYWYQQILGQGPKLLIQFQNNGVVDDSQLPKDRFSAERLKGVDSTLKIQPAKLEDSAVYLCASSLWGANEKLFFGSGTQLSVL.

The gene calls are TRBV29-1 and TRBJ2-3; 7 bases map to TRBD2. CDR1 and CDR2 (germline): SQVTM, ANQGSEA. The CDR3 has 13 amino acids. Unmatched junction bases numbered 4, after V lost 5 bases and J lost 2 bases. In DNA form, the CDR3 reads TGCAGCGTTCGTGGGGGGGTCACAGATACGCAGTATTTT. Protein sequence: CSVRGGVTDTQYF.

V usage is TRBV11-2 and J usage is TRBJ2-1; TRBD2 matches at 7 bases. The CDR3 runs 16 residues. Germline assignment: CDR1 SGHAT and CDR2 FQNNGV. Trimming took 3 bases from V and 2 from J; bases not matched to a gene: 7. The CDR3 loop is CASSFLGEGTYNEQFF. The DNA for the CDR3 is TGTGCCAGCAGCTTCCTAGGGGAGGGAACCTACAATGAGCAGTTCTTC.

The chain uses TRBV6-2 or TRBV6-3 and TRBJ2-1; 7 nucleotides align to TRBD2. The CDR3 covers 14 residues. The V gene's germline CDR1 is MNHEY and CDR2 SVGEGT. With V trimmed by 6 bases and J by 6 bases, 8 bases remained unmatched. Here the CDR3 reads CASSRDTSVNEQFF. The CDR3 DNA is TGTGCCAGCAGCCGAGATACTAGCGTCAATGAGCAGTTCTTC.

The chain employs TRBV3-1 (or the pseudogene TRBV3-2) and TRBJ2-1, with unresolved D. V was cut by 1 base and J by 6 bases, with 4 bases left in between. CDR3 length equals 12 residues. Germline V gene lookup returns CDR1 LGHDT and CDR2 YNNKEL (reference sequence). The CDR3 is CASSQASNEQFF. The CDR3 DNA sequence: TGTGCCAGCAGCCAAGCCAGCAATGAGCAGTTCTTC.

This rearrangement joins TRBV23-1 to TRBJ2-2; D is ambiguous. TRBV23-1 falls under the ORF class, with uncertain function. This CDR3 region has 13 residues. Trimming left V 8 bases short and J 1 base short, with 8 bases between. CDR3 region: CASRPGNTGELFF. In nucleotides, the CDR3 is TGCGCCAGCCGGCCGGGGAACACCGGGGAGCTGTTTTTT.

V usage is TRBV29-1 and J usage is TRBJ1-4, with 8 positions matching TRBD1. The CDR3 runs to 13 residues. CDR1 SQVTM and CDR2 ANQGSEA come from the germline V gene. V lost 5 bases and J lost 10; bases outside the gene matches: 9. The CDR3 spells CSVTGGIRGKLFF. CDR3 coding DNA: TGCAGCGTTACAGGGGGAATACGGGGAAAACTGTTTTTT.

Written as DNA, the CDR3 is TGCACCCGAGGGACACCAAACGACCCTAGCAATCAGCCCCAGCATTTT. Its translation is CTRGTPNDPSNQPQHF. The rearrangement uses TRBV5-1 and TRBJ1-5; TRBD1 might be the D (6 bases). The CDR3 has 16 amino acids. CDR1 is SGHRS and CDR2 is YFSETQ in the germline V gene.

The gene calls are TRBV28 and TRBJ1-5, with D uncertain. V was shortened by 5 bases and J by 2 bases, with 13 bases between the two germline ends. CDR3 size: 15 residues. CDR1 is MDHEN, CDR2 SYDVKM, per germline. CDR3 nucleotide sequence: TGTGCCAGCAGTCCGGGTGTTAAGGGCAATCAGCCCCAGCATTTT. This gives the protein CASSPGVKGNQPQHF.

This chain joins TRBV4-1 and TRBJ2-2; the D gene is possibly TRBD1 (6 bases). V shed 1 base and J shed 3 bases, with 12 bases lying between them. Per germline, CDR1 MGHRA and CDR2 YSYEKL. This CDR3 region has 16 residues. The CDR3 loop is CASSQVPGAYTGELFF. CDR3 coding DNA: TGCGCCAGCAGCCAAGTCCCAGGGGCTTACACCGGGGAGCTGTTTTTT.

The table lists this clone with many counts. The V gene is TRBV5-6, the J gene TRBJ2-7, with 8 positions matching TRBD1. Germline V gene data show CDR1 as SGHDT and CDR2 as YYEEEE. V dropped 6 bases and J dropped 9; count of bases not matched to a gene: 14. This CDR3 spans 14 amino acids. This CDR3 is CASISSGQGYWQYF. In DNA form, the CDR3 reads TGTGCCAGCATCTCTTCCGGACAGGGATACTGGCAGTACTTC.

The chain is built from TRBV6-4 and TRBJ2-5; 10 positions match TRBD2. Trimming removed 5 bases from V and 2 bases from J; junction bases left unmatched: 14. This CDR3 has 18 residues. Germline V lookup: CDR1 MRHNA, CDR2 SNTAGT. Here the CDR3 DNA reads TGTGCCAGCAGTCCCCAGGATAGCGGGGGGCACCCACAAGAGACCCAGTACTTC. It yields the protein CASSPQDSGGHPQETQYF.

J is TRBJ2-7 and V is TRBV28; no clear D. The germline V and J ends were trimmed by 4 bases and 3 bases, with 16 bases remaining between them. The CDR3 runs 15 residues. Germline assignment: CDR1 MDHEN and CDR2 SYDVKM. The CDR3 DNA follows: TGTGCCAGCAGTTCAAATCCGTATCCGGTCTACGAGCAGTACTTC. Amino acid sequence: CASSSNPYPVYEQYF.

This chain uses TRBV19 with TRBJ2-1, with 10 bases identical to TRBD1. This CDR3 has 13 amino acids. The germline V gene encodes CDR1 LNHDA and CDR2 SQIVND (reference sequence). The V segment lost 6 bases and the J segment 8 bases; nucleotides outside the gene matches: 4. The CDR3 sequence is CASSDRGRDEQFF. The CDR3 nucleotides are TGTGCCAGTAGCGACAGGGGGCGGGATGAGCAGTTCTTC.

The J gene is TRBJ2-1, the V gene TRBV6-2 or TRBV6-3; TRBD2 is a possible D gene (6 bases). Trimming stripped 3 bases from V and 7 bases from J, with 19 bases between. Germline V gene data show CDR1 as MNHEY and CDR2 as SVGEGT. The CDR3 loop spans 16 amino acids. Written as DNA, the CDR3 is TGTGCCAGCAGTTATTCTTATCGGGGGACGGGGAATGAGCAGTTCTTC. Translation gives CASSYSYRGTGNEQFF.